This entry is about one TCR beta chain. Its antigen is still unknown. Germline V gene data show CDR1 as MGHRA and CDR2 as YSYEKL. V was trimmed by 2 bases and J by 7 bases, leaving 18 bases between them. The CDR3 length is 15 residues. Construction of TCR beta libraries relied on iRepertoire HTBI primers and on Arm-PCR targeting CDR3 regions. Authors' methods: The identification of under 65 TRBV and approximately 15 TRBJ segments was made across samples. TCRdb analysed the multiplex PCR reads with MiXCR anew, one entry per CDR3 protein. TCRdb, not the original authors, processed these V and J calls. The data hold approximately 690,000 distinct CDR3 sequences, with 25% to 35% observed a single time. Regarding time point: persistent/refractory GD, antithyroid drugs over 5 years with positive TRAb. PBMC RNA was the source of the TCR library. American Thyroid Association guidelines were used to diagnose Graves' disease.

The entry originates in a study of regulatory T cells in long-lasting Graves disease. General study results and limits: Favoring TRBV28, TRBJ1-2 and TRBJ2-5 was a feature seen in persistent disease. Less diverse TCR repertoires were seen in persistent Graves' patients than in newly diagnosed ones.

The source of this sequence is a female donor with Graves disease. The genes are TRBV4-1 and TRBJ2-7; D may be TRBD1 (5 bases). The specimen comprised peripheral blood mononuclear cells (PBMCs), sampled when the disease was refractory, from a patient treated with antithyroid drugs. The CDR3 nucleotides read TGCGCCAGCAGCCAAAACAGGAGATCTTCAAGGGAGCAGTACTTC. This translates into CASSQNRRSSREQYF.